The rows below give T cell receptor beta chains drawn from one sample of a study of T cell responses to AZD1222 COVID-19 vaccine. Repertoires were generated with immunoSEQ multiplex PCR, while TCRdb's copy carries only in-frame clones and drops some. Found here are around 130,000 clones, 90% of them singletons; the top ten hold more than 3.5%. The material sequenced was peripheral blood, taken 28 days after the second dose of the MenACWY control vaccine. These receptors were collected from an adult who received the MenACWY meningococcal vaccine as a control. Both conserved end residues are part of each CDR3. A D gene is named only where the DNA matches it firmly. Only part of the rows carry a size: once, few, many, or a class if the clone is expanded.

TRBV6-5	-	TRBJ1-3	-	TGTGCCAGCAGTTATACGGCCACCGGAAACACCATATATTTT	CASSYTATGNTIYF
TRBV18	-	TRBJ2-1	-	TGTGCCAGCTCACCGCAGAGCTCCTACAATGAGCAGTTCTTC	CASSPQSSYNEQFF
TRBV15	TRBD1	TRBJ2-1	once	TGTGCCACCAGCGGGGGACAGGGGAATGAGCAGTTCTTC	CATSGGQGNEQFF
TRBV6-6	TRBD2	TRBJ2-1	-	TGTGCCAGCGGCTCGGGACTAGGGTTGCGTGAGCAGTTCTTC	CASGSGLGLREQFF
TRBV19	TRBD1	TRBJ2-1	-	TGTGCCAGTAGTATAGGTGTTGGGGACAGCTCCTACAATGAGCAGTTCTTC	CASSIGVGDSSYNEQFF
TRBV2	-	TRBJ1-5	-	TGTGCCAGCGGGATCCAAAATAGCAATCAGCCCCAGCATTTT	CASGIQNSNQPQHF
TRBV28	-	TRBJ2-7	once	TGTGCCAGCAGAGACAAGACAGAGTCTCCCTACGAGCAGTACTTC	CASRDKTESPYEQYF
TRBV12-3/TRBV12-4	-	TRBJ2-7	-	TGTGCCAGCCAATCGGGCCTTCGTTACGAGCAGTACTTC	CASQSGLRYEQYF
TRBV21-1	-	TRBJ1-6	-	TGTGCCAGCAGCACCACTTCGACTGCCTATAATTCACCCCTCCACTTT	CASSTTSTAYNSPLHF
TRBV19	-	TRBJ2-1	-	TGTGCCAGTTGTATCGGGGACGGATACAATGAGCAGTTCTTC	CASCIGDGYNEQFF
TRBV6-5	-	TRBJ2-1	-	TGTGCCAGCAGTTACTCTGGGCCTAATGAGCAGTTCTTC	CASSYSGPNEQFF
TRBV5-1	TRBD1	TRBJ2-5	once	TGCGCCAGCAGCCTGTGGACAGGCCAAGAGACCCAGTACTTC	CASSLWTGQETQYF
TRBV6-2/TRBV6-3	-	TRBJ1-5	-	TGTGCCAGCAGCCCCGGCCAGGGGACTAAAACCAAGGAGACGCCCAAGACGCATTTT	CASSPGQGTKTKETPKTHF
TRBV3-1/TRBV3-2	-	TRBJ2-3	-	TGTGCCAGCAGCCAAGACATTATGAGGGGGGCTATAGATACGCAGTATTTT	CASSQDIMRGAIDTQYF
TRBV15	-	TRBJ2-1	-	TGTGCCACCAGCAGAGATGTAAGATCGGCGAGCTCCTACAATGAGCAGTTCTTC	CATSRDVRSASSYNEQFF
TRBV10-2	TRBD2	TRBJ2-1	few	TGCGCCAGCAGTGTGGCGGGGGGGCGGAATGAGCAGTTCTTC	CASSVAGGRNEQFF
TRBV5-1	-	TRBJ2-1	-	TGCGCCAGCAGCTCTACGCTTCGTGAGCAGTTCTTC	CASSSTLREQFF
TRBV6-2/TRBV6-3	-	TRBJ2-5	-	TGTGCCAGCAGTTTAGTCGTAGGGGGAGAGACCCAGTACTTC	CASSLVVGGETQYF
TRBV7-2	-	TRBJ2-7	-	TGTGCCAGCAGCTTAGGATCCTTGGGGGTACGTAACGAGCAGTACTTC	CASSLGSLGVRNEQYF
TRBV4-1	-	TRBJ1-3	few	TGCGCCAGCAGCCAACTTCACAGCTCTGGAAACACCATATATTTT	CASSQLHSSGNTIYF
TRBV25-1	-	TRBJ1-5	-	TGTGCCAGCAGTTTCGACAATCAGCCCCAGCATTTT	CASSFDNQPQHF
TRBV27	TRBD2	TRBJ2-1	-	TGTGCCAGCAGGGTTATGGCGGGAGGACCCCCTCAATCCTACAATGAGCAGTTCTTC	CASRVMAGGPPQSYNEQFF
TRBV19	TRBD2	TRBJ2-1	-	TGTGCCAGTAGTAAGGGACGGGAGGTCCATGAGCAGTTCTTC	CASSKGREVHEQFF
TRBV29-1	-	TRBJ2-3	-	TGCAGCGTTCCCAGGTCTGATACGCAGTATTTT	CSVPRSDTQYF
TRBV24-1	TRBD1	TRBJ2-1	-	TGTGCCACTCGTGGGGACAGGAACTCCTACAATGAGCAGTTCTTC	CATRGDRNSYNEQFF